These 26 T cell receptor beta chains share one sample of origin, sequenced in a study of technical replicates of blood from a few donors. Data came from immunoSEQ multiplex PCR; TCRdb stores just in-frame clones and leaves some out. The sample has 60,000 to 65,000 clones; approximately 92% are singletons. The sequenced sample was PBMCs. The receptors originated from a human donor in good health. Some clones in this sample may be carry-over from other donors' samples.

V is TRBV7-9 and J is TRBJ1-5, with unresolved D. The germline V gene encodes CDR1 SEHNR and CDR2 FQNEAQ (reference sequence). The CDR3 runs 13 residues. The V gene lost 5 bases and the J gene lost 1 base, with 6 bases spanning the gap. CDR3 nucleotide sequence: TGTGCCAGCAGCCGAGGGAGCAATCAGCCCCAGCATTTT. Residues: CASSRGSNQPQHF.

This clone was observed once. V gene TRBV29-1 combines with J gene TRBJ2-1; tentative D call: TRBD2 (5 bases). Trimming took off 1 base at V and 6 bases at J, with 16 bases between the two ends. CDR1 is SQVTM and CDR2 is ANQGSEA in the germline V gene. The CDR3 extends over 15 amino acids. This CDR3 reads CSVEATGLDSNEQFF. As DNA, the CDR3 is TGCAGCGTTGAAGCCACCGGACTGGATTCCAATGAGCAGTTCTTC.

In its sample, this clone was seen once. This chain uses TRBV7-9 with TRBJ2-7, with a possible D match to TRBD1 (6 bases). The V end lost 0 bases, the J end lost 7 bases, and 10 bases lay between the germline ends. Germline V gene sequence: CDR1 SEHNR, CDR2 FQNEAQ (reference sequence). CDR3 length equals 13 residues. CDR3: CASSLAAGEEQYF. The DNA for the CDR3 is TGTGCCAGCAGCTTAGCGGCAGGGGAAGAGCAGTACTTC.

In DNA, the CDR3 is TGTGCCAGCAGCGCACCCGCCTTTATCCCGACAGGGCGTTATGGAAACACCATATATTTT. Its translation is CASSAPAFIPTGRYGNTIYF. The rearrangement links TRBV9 to TRBJ1-3; 7 positions match TRBD1. With V trimmed by 3 bases and J by 3 bases, 21 bases remained unmatched. Looked up from germline, CDR1 is SGDLS and CDR2 is YYNGEE. The CDR3 has 20 residues.

The V and J genes are TRBV7-9 and TRBJ2-3, with D perhaps matching TRBD2 (5 bases). With 2 bases removed from V and 5 bases from J, the gap between germline ends came to 8 bases. The germline gives CDR1 SEHNR, CDR2 FQNEAQ (reference sequence). The CDR3 loop spans 13 amino acids. The CDR3 is CASSLSRGDTQYF. The CDR3 nucleotides read TGTGCCAGCAGCTTATCTCGGGGAGATACGCAGTATTTT.

The CDR3 sequence: CASSQDAGGSTDTQYF. The CDR3 coding sequence is TGCGCCAGCAGCCAAGATGCGGGAGGAAGCACAGATACGCAGTATTTT. The rearrangement links TRBV4-3 to TRBJ2-3; 8 nucleotides align to TRBD2. CDR1 is LGHNA, CDR2 YSLEER, per germline. V lost 0 bases, J lost 0 bases, and 2 bases stayed unmatched. The CDR3 is 16 residues long.

The chain has TRBV4-1 and TRBJ1-2; 9 bases match TRBD1. Trimming removed 6 bases from V and 7 bases from J; junction bases left unmatched: 6. CDR3 length: 13 residues. The germline gives CDR1 MGHRA, CDR2 YSYEKL. In DNA, the CDR3 is TGCGCCAGCAGACGTACAGGGGGCGGTGGCTACACCTTC. Its translation is CASRRTGGGGYTF.

This clone appeared a single time. The chain combines TRBV5-8 with TRBJ2-2, with D maybe TRBD1 (5 bases). Trimming took 0 bases from V and 0 from J, leaving 6 bases between them. Per the germline V gene, CDR1 is SGHTS and CDR2 is YDEGEE. CDR3 length: 15 residues. The CDR3: CASSLVGANTGELFF. CDR3 coding DNA: TGTGCCAGCAGCTTGGTAGGGGCGAACACCGGGGAGCTGTTTTTT.

This rearrangement joins TRBV19 to TRBJ1-4; no definite D call. CDR1 and CDR2 from the germline V gene are LNHDA and SQIVND (reference sequence). The CDR3 sequence is 14 residues long. Trimming shortened V by 3 bases and J by 4 bases, and 9 bases separated the two germline ends. CDR3 loop: CASSISSVNEKLFF. CDR3 nucleotide sequence: TGTGCCAGTAGTATCAGCAGCGTTAATGAAAAACTGTTTTTT.

The rearrangement links TRBV6-4 to TRBJ2-1; TRBD2 matches at 7 bases. V was clipped by 6 bases and J by 6 bases; unmatched bases: 8. The CDR3 totals 14 residues. Germline V lookup: CDR1 MRHNA, CDR2 SNTAGT. The CDR3 DNA reads TGTGCCAGCAGCCCAGACGGGACTATCAATGAGCAGTTCTTC. This gives the protein CASSPDGTINEQFF.

This sequence joins TRBV6-6 and TRBJ2-4; 7 bases are shared with TRBD2. CDR1 MNHNY and CDR2 SVGAGI come from the germline V gene (reference sequence). The CDR3 length is 13 residues. Trimming cost V 7 bases and J 7 bases; bases outside gene matches: 7. CDR3 amino acids: CASTGGGRNIQYF. The CDR3 coding sequence is TGTGCCAGCACCGGCGGGGGAAGGAACATTCAGTACTTC.

V usage is TRBV19 and J usage is TRBJ1-5; perhaps TRBD1 as D (6 bases). The CDR3 has 14 residues. Trimming took off 1 base at V and 8 bases at J, with 12 bases between the two ends. From germline, CDR1 is LNHDA and CDR2 SQIVND (reference sequence). CDR3 sequence reads: CASSIGREGEPQHF. CDR3 nucleotides: TGTGCCAGTAGTATAGGACGAGAGGGGGAGCCCCAGCATTTT.

The V call is TRBV4-1, the J call TRBJ1-6, with TRBD1 matching over 9 bases. The trim removed 4 bases at V and 7 bases at J, leaving 2 bases unmatched. The CDR3 loop spans 14 amino acids. Germline CDR1 reads MGHRA; CDR2 reads YSYEKL. The CDR3, as DNA: TGCGCCAGCAGCCGACAGGGGGGGAATTCACCCCTCCACTTT. Translating gives CASSRQGGNSPLHF.

Of note for this clone: Other DNA variants within this sample encode the same CDR3. This chain joins TRBV29-1 and TRBJ2-3; 10 nucleotides match TRBD1. CDR3 length: 14 amino acids. Per the germline V gene, CDR1 is SQVTM and CDR2 is ANQGSEA. V shed 6 bases, J shed 0 bases, and the junction held 3 bases outside the gene matches. The DNA of the CDR3 is TGCAGCGTCGGACAGGGGGGGAGCACAGATACGCAGTATTTT. Protein sequence: CSVGQGGSTDTQYF.

This chain connects TRBV18 to TRBJ2-5; 13 bases map to TRBD2. CDR1 and CDR2 (germline): KGHSH, LQKENI. The CDR3 has 15 residues. J gave up 3 bases and V 3 bases, and 1 base lay outside the gene matches. CDR3 sequence (DNA): TGTGCCAGCTCACCCGGGACTAGCGGGAAAGAGACCCAGTACTTC. This sequence encodes CASSPGTSGKETQYF.

The rearrangement links TRBV29-1 to TRBJ2-1; D may be TRBD2 (5 bases). Germline assignment: CDR1 SQVTM and CDR2 ANQGSEA. Trimming cost V 0 bases and J 5 bases, with 14 bases left between them. The CDR3 runs to 15 residues. The CDR3 DNA is TGCAGCGTTGAAGAACTAGGACTGAGACACAATGAGCAGTTCTTC. Translation gives CSVEELGLRHNEQFF.

This rearrangement joins TRBV9 to TRBJ2-5; a weak D match, TRBD1 (5 bases). Per germline, CDR1 SGDLS and CDR2 YYNGEE. The CDR3 consists of 13 residues. V lost 3 bases, J lost 9 bases, and 15 bases lay in between. The CDR3 sequence is CASSATDLGAQYF. Here the CDR3 DNA reads TGTGCCAGCAGCGCTACGGATCTAGGGGCCCAGTACTTC.

V gene TRBV2 combines with J gene TRBJ2-5; 9 bases agree with TRBD2. J was trimmed by 4 bases and V by 1 base; bases with no gene match: 1. This CDR3 comprises 14 residues. The V gene's germline CDR1 is SNHLY and CDR2 FYNNEI. In DNA, the CDR3 is TGTGCCAGCAGTGAAGGGCGGGGGGGAGAGACCCAGTACTTC. Amino acids: CASSEGRGGETQYF.

This chain connects TRBV7-9 to TRBJ1-5; 7 bases map to TRBD1. Trimming at V came to 4 bases and at J to 0 bases, leaving 6 bases not matched to a gene. The CDR3 runs to 16 residues. Germline V gives CDR1 SEHNR, CDR2 FQNEAQ (reference sequence). The CDR3 loop reads CASSSHRGGSNQPQHF. CDR3 coding DNA: TGTGCCAGCAGCTCCCACAGGGGCGGTAGCAATCAGCCCCAGCATTTT.

The rearrangement links TRBV28 to TRBJ1-6; maybe TRBD1 (6 bases). This CDR3 spans 15 amino acids. The ends were cut back, 4 bases at V and 3 bases at J, with 10 bases in the middle. Germline CDR1 is MDHEN and CDR2 is SYDVKM. CDR3: CASSSPTGYNSPLHF. CDR3 nucleotide sequence: TGTGCCAGCAGTTCCCCGACAGGCTATAATTCACCCCTCCACTTT.

The V gene is TRBV6-5, the J gene TRBJ1-1; D is unresolved. V lost 7 bases to trimming and J lost 3 bases, with 12 bases between them. Germline V gene sequence: CDR1 MNHEY, CDR2 SVGAGI. The CDR3 covers 13 residues. CDR3: CASTPFGDTEAFF. In nucleotides, the CDR3 is TGTGCCAGCACTCCTTTCGGGGACACTGAAGCTTTCTTT.

The rearrangement uses TRBV2 and TRBJ1-1; D might be TRBD1 (6 bases). V shed 4 bases and J shed 4 bases, with 10 bases lying between them. The CDR3 length is 13 residues. Germline V gives CDR1 SNHLY, CDR2 FYNNEI. For the CDR3, the DNA is TGTGCCAGCAGTGGTGCCAGGGGCACTGAAGCTTTCTTT. It translates to CASSGARGTEAFF.

The chain recombines TRBV7-9 with TRBJ1-4; TRBD1 aligns across 7 bases. CDR3 length: 13 residues. V was clipped by 5 bases and J by 7 bases; unmatched bases: 4. Germline lookup yields CDR1 SEHNR and CDR2 FQNEAQ (reference sequence). The CDR3 is CASSDRDSEKLFF. The DNA for the CDR3 is TGTGCCAGCAGCGACCGGGACAGTGAAAAACTGTTTTTT. Full variable domain (remainder filled in from reference TRBV7-9 and TRBJ1-4): DTGVSQNPRHKITKRGQNVTFRCDPISEHNRLYWYRQTLGQGPEFLTYFQNEAQLEKSRLLSDRFSAERPKGSFSTLEIQRTEQGDSAMYLCASSDRDSEKLFFGSGTQLSVL.

The chain combines TRBV11-1 with TRBJ2-7; the match to TRBD1 covers 10 bases. V lost 6 bases to trimming and J lost 3 bases; unmatched junction nucleotides: 8. Germline assignment: CDR1 SGHAT and CDR2 FQDESV (reference sequence). This CDR3 spans 15 amino acids. In nucleotides, the CDR3 is TGTGCCAGCAGGTACGCCGGGACAGGGGTCTACGAGCAGTACTTC. This sequence encodes CASRYAGTGVYEQYF.

The chain recombines TRBV6-5 with TRBJ1-1; the D is unclear. CDR1 is MNHEY, CDR2 SVGAGI, per germline. V dropped 1 base and J dropped 1 base, with 4 bases sitting between them. The CDR3 has 13 residues. CDR3 protein: CASSYWQNTEAFF. For the CDR3, the DNA is TGTGCCAGCAGTTACTGGCAGAACACTGAAGCTTTCTTT.

V gene TRBV5-1 combines with J gene TRBJ2-2, with unresolved D. The CDR3 is made up of 13 amino acids. CDR1 is SGHRS, CDR2 YFSETQ, per germline. Trimming removed 4 bases at V and 0 bases at J, with 4 bases between. The CDR3: CASSPANTGELFF. In DNA, the CDR3 is TGCGCCAGCAGCCCAGCGAACACCGGGGAGCTGTTTTTT.